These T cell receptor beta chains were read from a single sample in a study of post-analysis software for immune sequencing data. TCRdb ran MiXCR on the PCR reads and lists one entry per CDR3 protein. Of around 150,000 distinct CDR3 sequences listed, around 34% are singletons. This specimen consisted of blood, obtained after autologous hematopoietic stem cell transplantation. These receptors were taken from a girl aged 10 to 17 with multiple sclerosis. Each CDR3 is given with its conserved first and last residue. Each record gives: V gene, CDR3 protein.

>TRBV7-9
CASSPGPRHTQYF
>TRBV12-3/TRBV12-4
CASSPLQGHLSGANVLTF
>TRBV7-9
CASSEPGQGARNTEAFF
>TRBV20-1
CSATFRGRTYEQYF
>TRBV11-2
CASSLGISYEQYF
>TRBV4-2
CASSQEETGIHYNEQFF
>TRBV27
CASSLNGQGNGYTF
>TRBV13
CASSPAYTGGEREGLYEQYF
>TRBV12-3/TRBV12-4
CASSWGTGSYEQYF
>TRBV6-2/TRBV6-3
CASSFGGPGYEQYF
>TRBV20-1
CSVLSGASYNEQFF
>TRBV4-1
CASSHIDRGITGANVLTF
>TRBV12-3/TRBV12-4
CANTRWQGEKLFF
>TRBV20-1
CSARGFGQDNYGYTF
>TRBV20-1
CSARSRHNYEQYF
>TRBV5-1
CASRPGLAADTQYF
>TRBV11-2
CASSLGRTGGIGTEAFF
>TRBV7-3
CASSLDRKETQYF